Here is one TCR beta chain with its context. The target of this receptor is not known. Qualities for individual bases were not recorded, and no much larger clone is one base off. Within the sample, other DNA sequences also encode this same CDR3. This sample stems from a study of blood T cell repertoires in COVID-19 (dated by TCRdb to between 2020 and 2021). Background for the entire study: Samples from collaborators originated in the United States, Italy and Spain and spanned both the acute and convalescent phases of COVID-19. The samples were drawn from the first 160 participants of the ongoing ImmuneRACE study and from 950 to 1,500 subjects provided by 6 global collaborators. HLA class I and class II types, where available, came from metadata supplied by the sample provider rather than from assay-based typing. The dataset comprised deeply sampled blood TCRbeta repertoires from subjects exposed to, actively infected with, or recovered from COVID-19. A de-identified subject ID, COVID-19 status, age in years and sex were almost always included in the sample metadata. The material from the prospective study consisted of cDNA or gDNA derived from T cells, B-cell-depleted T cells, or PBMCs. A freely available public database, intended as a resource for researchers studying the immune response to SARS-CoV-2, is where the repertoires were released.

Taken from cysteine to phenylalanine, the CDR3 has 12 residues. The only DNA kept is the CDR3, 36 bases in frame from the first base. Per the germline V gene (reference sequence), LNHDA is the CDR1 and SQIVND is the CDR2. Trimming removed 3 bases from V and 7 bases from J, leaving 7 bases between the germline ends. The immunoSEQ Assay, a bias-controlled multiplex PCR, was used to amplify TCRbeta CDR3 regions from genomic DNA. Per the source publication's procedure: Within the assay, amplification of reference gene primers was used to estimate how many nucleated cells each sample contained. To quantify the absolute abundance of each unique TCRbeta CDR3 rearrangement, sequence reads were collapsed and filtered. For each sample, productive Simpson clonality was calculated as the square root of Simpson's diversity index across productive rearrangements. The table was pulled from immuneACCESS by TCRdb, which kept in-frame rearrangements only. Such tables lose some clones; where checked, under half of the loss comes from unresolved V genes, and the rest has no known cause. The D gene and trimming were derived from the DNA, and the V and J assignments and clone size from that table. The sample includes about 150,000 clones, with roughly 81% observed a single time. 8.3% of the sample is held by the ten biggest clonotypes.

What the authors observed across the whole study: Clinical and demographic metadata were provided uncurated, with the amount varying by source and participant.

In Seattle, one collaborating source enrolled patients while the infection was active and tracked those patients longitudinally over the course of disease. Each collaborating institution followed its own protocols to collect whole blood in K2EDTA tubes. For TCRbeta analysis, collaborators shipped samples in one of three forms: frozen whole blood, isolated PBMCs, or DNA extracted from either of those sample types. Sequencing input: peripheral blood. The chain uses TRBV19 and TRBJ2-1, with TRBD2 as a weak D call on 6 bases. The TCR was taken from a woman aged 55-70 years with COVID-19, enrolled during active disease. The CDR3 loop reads CASSIGGNEQFF. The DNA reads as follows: TGTGCCAGTAGTATCGGGGGTAATGAGCAGTTCTTC.